The clone carrying this T cell receptor (beta chain) was seen more than once but under ten times. Antigen unknown. Using its own MiXCR run on the RT-PCR reads, TCRdb lists one record per CDR3 protein. The sample contains around 580,000 distinct CDR3 sequences, approximately 12% of which appear only once. The germline V and J ends were trimmed by 2 bases and 4 bases, with 14 bases remaining between them. Looked up from germline, CDR1 is MNHNS and CDR2 is SASEGT. The CDR3 sequence is 15 residues long. The data derive from a study of response to subunit inactivated influenza vaccine. Overall study findings and caveats: The study's authors posited that every seasonal influenza vaccination enlists few new T cells.

The receptor's source is a man aged 50 to 60 who received an inactivated influenza vaccine. The sequencing here drew on PBMCs from blood, taken on the day of vaccination. V usage is TRBV6-1 and J usage is TRBJ1-2, with a weak D call TRBD1 (5 bases). The CDR3 region has the DNA TGTGCCAGCAGTGAAATGGCCAGGGCCGGCTATGGCTACACCTTC. Protein sequence: CASSEMARAGYGYTF.